This T cell receptor (beta chain) comes out of a study of CD8+ T cells in alopecia areata. Study in general: Treated patients were given oral tofacitinib, which was dosed at 5 to 10 mg twice daily.

Sequencing relied on a cDNA template that was reverse transcribed from extracted RNA. Sequencing was performed with immunoSEQ multiplex PCR; in TCRdb, only in-frame clones are kept and a portion is missing. Of 170,000 or so clones in the sample, around 60% were seen once. Germline V gene sequence: CDR1 GTSNPN, CDR2 SVGIG (reference sequence). The CDR3 runs 14 residues. After removal of 5 bases from V and 12 bases from J, the junction contained 9 bases not matched to a gene. The sample here was CD4+ T cells sorted from blood, taken at week 0. The sequence was collected from a human donor with alopecia areata. This chain joins TRBV30 and TRBJ2-3, with 15 bases fitting TRBD2. This chain's CDR3 is CAWSGLAGGNPQYF. Written as DNA, the CDR3 is TGTGCCTGGTCGGGACTAGCGGGGGGAAATCCCCAGTATTTT. The complete variable domain, with remaining parts taken from reference TRBV30 and TRBJ2-3, reads SQTIHQWPATLVQPVGSPLSLECTVEGTSNPNLYWYRQAAGRGLQLLFYSVGIGQISSEVPQNLSASRPQDRQFILSSKKLLLSDSGFYLCAWSGLAGGNPQYFGPGTRLTVL.